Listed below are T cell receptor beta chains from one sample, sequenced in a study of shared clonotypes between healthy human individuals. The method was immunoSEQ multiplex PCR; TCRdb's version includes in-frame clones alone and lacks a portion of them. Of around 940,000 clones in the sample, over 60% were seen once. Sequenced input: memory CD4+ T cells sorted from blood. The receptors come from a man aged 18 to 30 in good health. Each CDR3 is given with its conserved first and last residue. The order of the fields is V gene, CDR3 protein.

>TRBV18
CASSANRGPVDNSPLHF
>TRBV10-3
CAISRERTGWAEAFF
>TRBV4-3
CASSRTSGSSSYNEQFF
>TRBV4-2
CASSQDRTGGSYNEQFF
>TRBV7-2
CASSKAYEQYF
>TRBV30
CAWSVWGNNQPQHF
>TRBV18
CASSQDLNQPQHF
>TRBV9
CASSVAEGRSPGNTIYF
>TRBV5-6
CASSLEGIGANVLTF
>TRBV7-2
CASSLDGGSDTQYF
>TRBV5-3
CARSSLLPGTGGEDTQYF
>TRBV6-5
CASNPLFRDTEAFF
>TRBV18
CASSPPAGWDYGYTF
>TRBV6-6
CASTNAPRQTGHEQYF
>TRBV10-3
CALRSGANVLTF
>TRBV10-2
CASRLLAGRNYEQYF
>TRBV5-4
CASSLGTSGTGELFF
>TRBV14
CASSLGLAGGQTQYF
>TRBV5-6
CASSLASVQETQYF
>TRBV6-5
CASSWDYTSTDTQYF
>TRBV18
CASSPRPGLGNTGELFF
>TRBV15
CATSTRSARGGNTIYF
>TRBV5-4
CASSLAGFWGINTEAFF
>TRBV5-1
CASSGKTSGGEQFF
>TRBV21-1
CASSNCPGAEAFF
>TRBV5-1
CASSSPDGTYGYTF
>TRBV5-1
CASSLSADRYEQYF
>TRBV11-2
CASSSGLAGGYYNEQFF
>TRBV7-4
CASSLVSGSRNEQFF
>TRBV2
CASSADTAWNEQFF
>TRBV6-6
CASSTLGTGGYTF
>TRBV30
CAWSPNLAGAGEQYF
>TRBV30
CAWSMSGELFF
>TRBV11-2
CASSSAGTGTYEQYF
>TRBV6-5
CASTVGNTIYF
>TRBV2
CASSWDRDNTEAFF
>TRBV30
CAWSVRGTEQYF
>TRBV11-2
CASSLGAKGSYNEQFF
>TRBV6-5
CASRPSGGPNEKLFF
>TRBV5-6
CASSLGLSRTGYGYTF
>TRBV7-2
CASSSQSQGTEAFF
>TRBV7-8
CASSLESSGVSSEQYF
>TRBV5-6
CASSPDKPNTEAFF
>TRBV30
CAWRGTSGASYEQYF
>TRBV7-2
CASSGRDRGGYTF
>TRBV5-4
CASSLTGAFEQYF
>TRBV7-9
CASSLTDTQYF
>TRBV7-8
CASSLGPKGTSGRRGDTQYF
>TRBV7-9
CASSLSHRGDNEQFF
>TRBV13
CASSLGGAATVYEQYF
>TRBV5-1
CASSFPRILGSNSYNSPLHF
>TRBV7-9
CASSLDALSREQYF
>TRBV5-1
CASSSPKTQGSSYEQYF